Listed below are T cell receptor beta chains from one sample, sequenced in a study of T cells expressing NK-cell markers. TCRdb re-called the 5' RACE reads, yielding one record per CDR3 amino acid sequence without DNA. Found here are 200,000 to 300,000 distinct CDR3 sequences; the top ten clones hold roughly 4.2%. Sequences were obtained from blood T cells: a sorted CD56 or NKG2C T cell subset, CD4+ or CD8+ T cells, or bulk PBMC T cells (not recorded which). Receptors originate from a woman aged 18 to 69 in good health. The CDR3 runs from the conserved cysteine through the conserved F or W.

CDR3 protein: CASSPGTSAHEQFF
J gene: TRBJ2-1
V gene: TRBV5-1

CDR3 protein: CSARDPSYGNQPQHF
J gene: TRBJ1-5
V gene: TRBV20-1

CDR3 protein: CSVYSQGVGTEAFF
J gene: TRBJ1-1
V gene: TRBV29-1

CDR3 protein: CSAIVAGGSSSYNEQFF
J gene: TRBJ2-1
V gene: TRBV20-1

CDR3 protein: CSASQRQINTEAFF
J gene: TRBJ1-1
V gene: TRBV20-1

CDR3 protein: CASSSRLAGDTQYF
J gene: TRBJ2-3
V gene: TRBV11-2

CDR3 protein: CASSPQVLAAGDTGELFF
J gene: TRBJ2-2
V gene: TRBV7-3

CDR3 protein: CASSRTLRGNQPQHF
J gene: TRBJ1-5
V gene: TRBV12-3/TRBV12-4

CDR3 protein: CSARRGGRVNEQFF
J gene: TRBJ2-1
V gene: TRBV20-1

CDR3 protein: CATSDPQGNTQYF
J gene: TRBJ2-3
V gene: TRBV24-1